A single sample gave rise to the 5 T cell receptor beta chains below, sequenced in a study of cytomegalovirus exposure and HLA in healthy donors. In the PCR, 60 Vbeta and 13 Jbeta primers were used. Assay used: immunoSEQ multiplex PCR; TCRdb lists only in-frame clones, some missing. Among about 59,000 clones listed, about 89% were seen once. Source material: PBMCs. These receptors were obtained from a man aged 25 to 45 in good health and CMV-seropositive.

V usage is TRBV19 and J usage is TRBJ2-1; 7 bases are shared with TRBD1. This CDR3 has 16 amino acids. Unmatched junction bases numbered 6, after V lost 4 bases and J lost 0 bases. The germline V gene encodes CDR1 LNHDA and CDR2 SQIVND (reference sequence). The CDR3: CASSTHRTGSYNEQFF. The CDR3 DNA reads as TGTGCCAGTAGTACTCACCGGACAGGCTCCTACAATGAGCAGTTCTTC. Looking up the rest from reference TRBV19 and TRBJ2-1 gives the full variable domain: DGGITQSPKYLFRKEGQNVTLSCEQNLNHDAMYWYRQDPGQGLRLIYYSQIVNDFQKGDIAEGYSVSREKKESFPLTVTSAQKNPTAFYLCASSTHRTGSYNEQFFGPGTRLTVL.

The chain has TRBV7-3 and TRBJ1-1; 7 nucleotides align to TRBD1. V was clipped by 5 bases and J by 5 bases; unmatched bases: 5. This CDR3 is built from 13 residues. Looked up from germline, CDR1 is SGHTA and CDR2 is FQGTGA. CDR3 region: CASSATGLTEAFF. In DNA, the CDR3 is TGTGCCAGCAGCGCGACAGGGCTGACTGAAGCTTTCTTT. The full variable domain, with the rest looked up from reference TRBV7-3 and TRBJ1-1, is GAGVSQTPSNKVTEKGKYVELRCDPISGHTALYWYRQSLGQGPEFLIYFQGTGAADDSGLPNDRFFAVRPEGSVSTLKIQRTERGDSAVYLCASSATGLTEAFFGQGTRLTVV.

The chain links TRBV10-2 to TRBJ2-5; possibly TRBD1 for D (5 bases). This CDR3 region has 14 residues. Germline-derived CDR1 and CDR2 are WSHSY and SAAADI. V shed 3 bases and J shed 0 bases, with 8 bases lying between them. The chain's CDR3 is CASSEGDYQETQYF. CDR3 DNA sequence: TGCGCCAGCAGTGAAGGGGATTACCAAGAGACCCAGTACTTC.

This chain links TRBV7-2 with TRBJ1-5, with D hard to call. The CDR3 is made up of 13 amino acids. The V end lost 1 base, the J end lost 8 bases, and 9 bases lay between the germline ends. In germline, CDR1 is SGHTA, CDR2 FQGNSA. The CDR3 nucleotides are TGTGCCAGCAGCTTAGAAGCTATGGAGCCCCAGCATTTT. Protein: CASSLEAMEPQHF.

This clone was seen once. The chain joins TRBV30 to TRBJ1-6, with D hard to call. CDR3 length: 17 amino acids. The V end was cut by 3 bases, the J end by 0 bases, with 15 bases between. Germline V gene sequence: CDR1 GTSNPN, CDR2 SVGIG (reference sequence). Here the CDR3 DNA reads TGTGCCTGGAGCGACAATTTCCGGGACTCCTATAATTCACCCCTCCACTTT. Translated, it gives CAWSDNFRDSYNSPLHF.